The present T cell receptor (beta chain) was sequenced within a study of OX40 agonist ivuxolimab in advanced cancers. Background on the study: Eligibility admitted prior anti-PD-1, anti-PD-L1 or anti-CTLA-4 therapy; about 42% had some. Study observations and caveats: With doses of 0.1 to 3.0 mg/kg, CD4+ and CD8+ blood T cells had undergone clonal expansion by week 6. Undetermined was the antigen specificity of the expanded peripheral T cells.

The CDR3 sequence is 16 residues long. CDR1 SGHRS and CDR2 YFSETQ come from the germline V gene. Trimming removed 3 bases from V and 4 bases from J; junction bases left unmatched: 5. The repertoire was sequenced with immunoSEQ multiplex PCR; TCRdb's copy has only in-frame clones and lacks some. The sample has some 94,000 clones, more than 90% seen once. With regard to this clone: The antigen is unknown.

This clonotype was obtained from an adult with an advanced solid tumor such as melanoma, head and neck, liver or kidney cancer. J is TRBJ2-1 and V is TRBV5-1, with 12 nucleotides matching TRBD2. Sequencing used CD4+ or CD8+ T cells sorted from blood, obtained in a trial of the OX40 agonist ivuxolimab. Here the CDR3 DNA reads TGCGCCAGCAGCTGGGGGACTAGCGGGCTTTACAATGAGCAGTTCTTC. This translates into CASSWGTSGLYNEQFF.